This paragraph reports one T cell receptor beta chain. Its specificity is unknown. CDR1 and CDR2 (germline): MNHNY, SVGAGI (reference sequence). The CDR3 totals 15 residues. This sample was included in a study of post-analysis software for immune sequencing data. Findings of the study overall: Samples from one preparation batch, clustered by F measure, grouped strongly together. There were a few TRBV segments more frequent in patients than controls, and TRBV5-6, TRBV5-1 and TRBV20-1 were among them. Multiple sclerosis patients showed significantly lower normalized Chao1 diversity than controls did.

Carried by the TCR beta cDNA libraries were unique molecular identifiers. Some 500,000 cDNA molecules were obtained from about 1 to 10 million T cells. TCRdb re-derived calls from the PCR reads in MiXCR, one entry per CDR3 protein. The repertoire holds under 900,000 distinct CDR3 sequences, with around 53% as singletons. The clonotype comes from a girl aged 5 to 17 with multiple sclerosis. The sample comprised blood. The J gene is TRBJ2-5, the V gene TRBV6-6; perhaps TRBD1 as D (5 bases). The J call may not be correct, given that the DNA end is closer to TRBJ2-7. CDR3 DNA sequence: TGTGCCAGCAGTTACGGGCAGGGTAGGTTCGTCGAGCAGTACTTC. Its translation is CASSYGQGRFVEQYF.